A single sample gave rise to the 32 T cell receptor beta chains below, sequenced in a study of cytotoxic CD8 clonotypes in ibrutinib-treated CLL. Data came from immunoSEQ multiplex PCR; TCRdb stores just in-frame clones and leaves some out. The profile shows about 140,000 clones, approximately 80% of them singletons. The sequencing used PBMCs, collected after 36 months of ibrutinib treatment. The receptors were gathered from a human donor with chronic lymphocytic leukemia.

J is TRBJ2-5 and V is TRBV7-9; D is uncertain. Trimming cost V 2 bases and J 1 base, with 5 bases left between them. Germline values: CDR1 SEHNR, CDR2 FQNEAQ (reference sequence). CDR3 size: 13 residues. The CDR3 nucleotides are TGTGCCAGCAGCTTAAACAGCCAAGAGACCCAGTACTTC. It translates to CASSLNSQETQYF.

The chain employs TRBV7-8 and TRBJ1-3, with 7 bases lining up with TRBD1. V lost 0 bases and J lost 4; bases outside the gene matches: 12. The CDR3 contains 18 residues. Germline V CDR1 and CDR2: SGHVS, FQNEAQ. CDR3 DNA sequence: TGTGCCAGCAGCTTAGCGCTGAGACAGGGATTCCGCGGAAACACCATATATTTT. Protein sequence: CASSLALRQGFRGNTIYF.

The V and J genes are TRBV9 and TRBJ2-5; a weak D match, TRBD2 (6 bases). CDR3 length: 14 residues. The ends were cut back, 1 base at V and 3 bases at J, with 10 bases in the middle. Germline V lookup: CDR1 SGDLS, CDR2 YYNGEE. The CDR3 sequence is CASSVRGTEETQYF. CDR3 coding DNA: TGTGCCAGCAGCGTACGGGGGACGGAAGAGACCCAGTACTTC.

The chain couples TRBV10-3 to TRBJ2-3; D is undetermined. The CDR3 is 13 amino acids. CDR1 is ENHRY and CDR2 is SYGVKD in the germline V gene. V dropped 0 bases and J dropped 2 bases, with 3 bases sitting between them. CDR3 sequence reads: CAISESSTDTQYF. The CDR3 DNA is TGTGCCATCAGTGAGTCCTCCACAGATACGCAGTATTTT.

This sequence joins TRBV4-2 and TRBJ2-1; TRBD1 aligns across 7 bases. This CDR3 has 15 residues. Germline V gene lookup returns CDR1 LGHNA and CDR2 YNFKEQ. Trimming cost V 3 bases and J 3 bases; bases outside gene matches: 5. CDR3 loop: CASSQVGTDYNEQFF. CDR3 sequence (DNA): TGTGCCAGCAGCCAGGTGGGGACAGACTACAATGAGCAGTTCTTC.

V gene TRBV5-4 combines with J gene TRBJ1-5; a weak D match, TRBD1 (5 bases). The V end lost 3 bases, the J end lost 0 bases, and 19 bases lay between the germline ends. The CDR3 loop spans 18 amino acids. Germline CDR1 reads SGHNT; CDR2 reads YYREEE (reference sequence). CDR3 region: CASSSGPRTPHSNQPQHF. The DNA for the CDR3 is TGTGCCAGCAGCTCCGGGCCCCGGACACCCCATAGCAATCAGCCCCAGCATTTT.

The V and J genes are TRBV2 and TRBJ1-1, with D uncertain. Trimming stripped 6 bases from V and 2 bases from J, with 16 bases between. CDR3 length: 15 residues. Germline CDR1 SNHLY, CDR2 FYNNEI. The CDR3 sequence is CASRLDGGTNTEAFF. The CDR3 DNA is TGTGCCAGCAGGTTGGACGGTGGTACAAACACTGAAGCTTTCTTT. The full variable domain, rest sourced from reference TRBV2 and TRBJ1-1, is EPEVTQTPSHQVTQMGQEVILRCVPISNHLYFYWYRQILGQKVEFLVSFYNNEISEKSEIFDDQFSVERPDGSNFTLKIRSTKLEDSAMYFCASRLDGGTNTEAFFGQGTRLTVV.

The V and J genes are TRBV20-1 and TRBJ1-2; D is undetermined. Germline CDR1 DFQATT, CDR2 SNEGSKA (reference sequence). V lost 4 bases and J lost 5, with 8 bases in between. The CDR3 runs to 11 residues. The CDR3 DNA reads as TGCAGTGCTAAGCCCCCATATGGCTACACCTTC. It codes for CSAKPPYGYTF.

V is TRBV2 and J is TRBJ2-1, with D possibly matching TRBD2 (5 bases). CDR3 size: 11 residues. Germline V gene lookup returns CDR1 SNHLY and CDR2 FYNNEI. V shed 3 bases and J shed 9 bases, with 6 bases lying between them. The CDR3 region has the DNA TGTGCCAGCAGTGAGCGGGCTGAGCAGTTCTTC. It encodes CASSERAEQFF.

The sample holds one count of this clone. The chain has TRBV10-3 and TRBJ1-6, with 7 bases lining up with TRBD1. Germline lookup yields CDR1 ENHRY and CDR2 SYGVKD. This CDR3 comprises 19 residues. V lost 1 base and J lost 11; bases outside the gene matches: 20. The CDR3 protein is CAISEYYFSDRVKRPPLHF. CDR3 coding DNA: TGTGCCATCAGTGAGTATTATTTTAGCGACAGGGTAAAGAGGCCACCCCTCCACTTT.

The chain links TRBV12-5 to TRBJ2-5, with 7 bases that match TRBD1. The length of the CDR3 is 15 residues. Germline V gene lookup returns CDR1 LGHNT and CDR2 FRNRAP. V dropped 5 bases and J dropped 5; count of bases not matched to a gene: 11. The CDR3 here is CASGPRQGLRETQYF. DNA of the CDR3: TGTGCTAGTGGTCCCCGACAGGGCTTACGGGAGACCCAGTACTTC.

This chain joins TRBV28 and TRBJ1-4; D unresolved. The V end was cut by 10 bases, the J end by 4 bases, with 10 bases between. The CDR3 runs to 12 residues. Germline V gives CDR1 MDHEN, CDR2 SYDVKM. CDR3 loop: CATGVLNEKLFF. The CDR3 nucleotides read TGTGCCACCGGGGTGCTTAATGAAAAACTGTTTTTT.

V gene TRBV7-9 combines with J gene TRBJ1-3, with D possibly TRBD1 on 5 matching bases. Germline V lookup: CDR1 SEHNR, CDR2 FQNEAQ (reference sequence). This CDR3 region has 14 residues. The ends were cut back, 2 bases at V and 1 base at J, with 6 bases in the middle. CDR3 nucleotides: TGTGCCAGCAGCTTAAGGGGTTCTGGAAACACCATATATTTT. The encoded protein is CASSLRGSGNTIYF.

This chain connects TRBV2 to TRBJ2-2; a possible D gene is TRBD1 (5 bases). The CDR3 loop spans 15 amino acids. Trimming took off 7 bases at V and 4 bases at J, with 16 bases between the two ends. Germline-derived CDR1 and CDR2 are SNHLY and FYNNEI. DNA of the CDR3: TGTGCCAGCACCCTCAGGGCCATGGGCACCGGGGAGCTGTTTTTT. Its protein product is CASTLRAMGTGELFF.

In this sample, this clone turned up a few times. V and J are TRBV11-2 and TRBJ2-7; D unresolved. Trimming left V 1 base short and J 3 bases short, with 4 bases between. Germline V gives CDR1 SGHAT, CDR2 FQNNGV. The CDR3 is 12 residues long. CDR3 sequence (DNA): TGTGCCAGCAGCTTAGGAGACTACGAGCAGTACTTC. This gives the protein CASSLGDYEQYF.

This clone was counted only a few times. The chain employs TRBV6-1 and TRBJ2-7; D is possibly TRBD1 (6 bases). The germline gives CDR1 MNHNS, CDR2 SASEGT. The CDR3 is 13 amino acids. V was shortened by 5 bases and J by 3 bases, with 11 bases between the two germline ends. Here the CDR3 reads CASSIYRDYEQYF. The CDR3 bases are TGTGCCAGCAGTATATACAGGGACTACGAGCAGTACTTC.

CDR3: CASSVAGGRQGAFGELFF. The DNA for the CDR3 is TGTGCCAGCAGCGTAGCGGGAGGTCGGCAGGGGGCTTTTGGGGAGCTGTTTTTT. The rearrangement joins TRBV9 to TRBJ2-2, with a tentative D call TRBD1 (8 bases). This CDR3 has 18 residues. V gave up 0 bases and J gave up 8 bases, with 23 bases separating them. Germline CDR1 reads SGDLS; CDR2 reads YYNGEE. Complete variable domain (other parts from reference TRBV9 and TRBJ2-2): DSGVTQTPKHLITATGQRVTLRCSPRSGDLSVYWYQQSLDQGLQFLIQYYNGEERAKGNILERFSAQQFPDLHSELNLSSLELGDSALYFCASSVAGGRQGAFGELFFGEGSRLTVL.

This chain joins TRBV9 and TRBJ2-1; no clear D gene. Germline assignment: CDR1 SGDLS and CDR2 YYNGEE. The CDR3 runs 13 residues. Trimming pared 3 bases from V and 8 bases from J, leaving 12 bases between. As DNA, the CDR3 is TGTGCCAGCAGCGGGCGGAGCCGCGATGAGCAGTTCTTC. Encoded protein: CASSGRSRDEQFF.

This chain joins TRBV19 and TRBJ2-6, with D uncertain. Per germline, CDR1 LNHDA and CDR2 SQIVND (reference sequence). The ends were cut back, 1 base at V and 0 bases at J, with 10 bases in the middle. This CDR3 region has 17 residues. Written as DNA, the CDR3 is TGTGCCAGTAGTATAGGAGTAAGGTCCTCTGGGGCCAACGTCCTGACTTTC. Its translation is CASSIGVRSSGANVLTF.

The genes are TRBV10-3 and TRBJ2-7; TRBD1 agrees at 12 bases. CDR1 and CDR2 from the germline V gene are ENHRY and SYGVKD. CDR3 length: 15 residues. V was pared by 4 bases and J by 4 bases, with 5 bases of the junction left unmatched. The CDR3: CAISVGTGGWYEQYF. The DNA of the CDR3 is TGTGCCATCAGTGTGGGGACAGGGGGCTGGTACGAGCAGTACTTC.

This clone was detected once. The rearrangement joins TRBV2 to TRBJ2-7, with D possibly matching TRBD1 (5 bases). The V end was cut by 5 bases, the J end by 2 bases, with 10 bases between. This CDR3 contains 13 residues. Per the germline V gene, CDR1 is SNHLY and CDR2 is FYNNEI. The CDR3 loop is CASSTTGAYEQYF. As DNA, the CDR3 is TGTGCCAGCAGTACCACAGGAGCCTACGAGCAGTACTTC.

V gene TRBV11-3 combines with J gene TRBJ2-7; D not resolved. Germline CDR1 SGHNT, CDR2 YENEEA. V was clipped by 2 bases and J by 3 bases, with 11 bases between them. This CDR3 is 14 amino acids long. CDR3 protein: CASSLTDSDYEQYF. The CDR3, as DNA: TGTGCCAGCAGCTTAACAGACTCTGACTACGAGCAGTACTTC.

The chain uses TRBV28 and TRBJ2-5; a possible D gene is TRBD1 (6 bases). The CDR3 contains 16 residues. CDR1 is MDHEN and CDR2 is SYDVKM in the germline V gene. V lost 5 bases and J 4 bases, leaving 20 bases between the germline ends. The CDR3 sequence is CASSQQGWRVGETQYF. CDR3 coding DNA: TGTGCCAGCAGTCAACAGGGATGGAGAGTAGGAGAGACCCAGTACTTC.

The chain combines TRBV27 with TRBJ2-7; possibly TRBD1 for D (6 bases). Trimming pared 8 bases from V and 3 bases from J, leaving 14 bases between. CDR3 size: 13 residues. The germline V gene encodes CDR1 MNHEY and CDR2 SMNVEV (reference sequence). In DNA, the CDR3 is TGTGCCAGCTCCAGGGGTGGGGGCTACGAGCAGTACTTC. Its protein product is CASSRGGGYEQYF.

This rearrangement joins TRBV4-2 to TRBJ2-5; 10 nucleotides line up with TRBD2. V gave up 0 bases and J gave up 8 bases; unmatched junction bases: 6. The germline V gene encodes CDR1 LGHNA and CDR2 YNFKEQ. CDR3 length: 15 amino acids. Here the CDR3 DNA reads TGTGCCAGCAGCCAAGAACTAGCGGGGCTCCTTACCCAGTACTTC. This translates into CASSQELAGLLTQYF.

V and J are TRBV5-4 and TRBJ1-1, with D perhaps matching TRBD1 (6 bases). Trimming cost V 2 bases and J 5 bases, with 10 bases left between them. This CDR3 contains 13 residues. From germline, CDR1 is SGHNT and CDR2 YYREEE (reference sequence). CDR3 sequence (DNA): TGTGCCAGCAGCTTTGAGGGGGGAACTGAAGCTTTCTTT. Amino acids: CASSFEGGTEAFF.

DNA of the CDR3: TGTGCCAGCAGCTATACGGGGAACACCGGGGAGCTGTTTTTT. It yields the protein CASSYTGNTGELFF. The chain employs TRBV28 and TRBJ2-2; D remains ambiguous. Germline V CDR1 and CDR2: MDHEN, SYDVKM. The CDR3 has 14 residues. Trimming removed 6 bases from V and 1 base from J, with 9 bases in between.

CDR3 loop: CAWRPFGSLHGYTF. CDR3 nucleotides: TGTGCCTGGAGGCCTTTTGGGAGCTTACATGGCTACACCTTC. The V gene is TRBV30, the J gene TRBJ1-2, with D unresolved. The germline CDR1 and CDR2 sequences are GTSNPN and SVGIG (reference sequence). This CDR3 contains 14 residues. V shed 3 bases and J shed 6 bases, with 17 bases lying between them. Full variable domain (remainder filled in from reference TRBV30 and TRBJ1-2): SQTIHQWPATLVQPVGSPLSLECTVEGTSNPNLYWYRQAAGRGLQLLFYSVGIGQISSEVPQNLSASRPQDRQFILSSKKLLLSDSGFYLCAWRPFGSLHGYTFGSGTRLTVV.

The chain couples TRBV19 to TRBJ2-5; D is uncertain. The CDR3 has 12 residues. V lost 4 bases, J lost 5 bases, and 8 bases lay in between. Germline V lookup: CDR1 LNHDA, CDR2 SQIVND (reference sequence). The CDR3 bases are TGTGCCAGTAGTACGAATTCGGAGACCCAGTACTTC. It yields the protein CASSTNSETQYF.

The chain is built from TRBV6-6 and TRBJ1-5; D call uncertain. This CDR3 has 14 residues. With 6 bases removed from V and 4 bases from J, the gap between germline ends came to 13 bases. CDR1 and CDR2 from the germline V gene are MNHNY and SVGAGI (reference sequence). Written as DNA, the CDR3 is TGTGCCAGCAGCCCCCTAGGTTGGAATCAGCCCCAGCATTTT. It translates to CASSPLGWNQPQHF.

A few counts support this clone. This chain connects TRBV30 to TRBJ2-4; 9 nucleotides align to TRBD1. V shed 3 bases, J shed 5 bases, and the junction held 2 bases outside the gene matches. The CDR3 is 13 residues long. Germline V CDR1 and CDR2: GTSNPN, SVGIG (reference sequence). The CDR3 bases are TGTGCCTGGAGAAGACAGGGGGAAAACATTCAGTACTTC. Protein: CAWRRQGENIQYF. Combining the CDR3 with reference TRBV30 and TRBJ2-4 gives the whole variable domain SQTIHQWPATLVQPVGSPLSLECTVEGTSNPNLYWYRQAAGRGLQLLFYSVGIGQISSEVPQNLSASRPQDRQFILSSKKLLLSDSGFYLCAWRRQGENIQYFGAGTRLSVL.

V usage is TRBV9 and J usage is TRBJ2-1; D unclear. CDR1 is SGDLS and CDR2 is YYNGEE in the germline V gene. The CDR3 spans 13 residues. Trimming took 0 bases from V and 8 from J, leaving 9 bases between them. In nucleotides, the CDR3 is TGTGCCAGCAGCGTAGCCGCTACTGATGAGCAGTTCTTC. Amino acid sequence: CASSVAATDEQFF. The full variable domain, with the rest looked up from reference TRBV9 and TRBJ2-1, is DSGVTQTPKHLITATGQRVTLRCSPRSGDLSVYWYQQSLDQGLQFLIQYYNGEERAKGNILERFSAQQFPDLHSELNLSSLELGDSALYFCASSVAATDEQFFGPGTRLTVL.